This T cell receptor beta chain was found in a study of T cell responses to AZD1222 COVID-19 vaccine. Measured with immunoSEQ multiplex PCR; TCRdb has only the in-frame clones, and not every one. The table shows some 170,000 clones, with 90% to 95% occurring only once. Study-level findings and limits: At 160-218 and 743-854, vaccine-associated CD4 TCRs were dominant, and they spanned spike. Donor demographics were predominantly white British with a female majority; clonal diversity may be underestimated.

Germline CDR1 is SSHAT and CDR2 is FNYEAQ (reference sequence). This CDR3 has 14 amino acids. On this clone: The antigen is unknown. An end of the junction differs from the germline gene, which may be a read error.

The material was peripheral blood, obtained 28 days after the second AZD1222 dose. J is TRBJ2-5 and V is TRBV7-7, with a weak D call TRBD1 (6 bases). The receptor was isolated from an adult who received the AZD1222 COVID-19 vaccine. The CDR3 loop is CASSWAGAQETQYF. CDR3 in DNA: TGTGCTAGCAGCTGGGCAGGGGCCCAAGAGACCCAGTACTTC.